These 4 T cell receptor beta chains came from one sample sequenced in a study of neurological immune-mediated disorders. Each CDR3 protein gets one entry after TCRdb re-called the 5' RACE reads with MiXCR. Seen here are more than 40,000 distinct CDR3 sequences, about 2% observed once, and the top ten hold approximately 2.3%. Sequenced sample: PBMCs. Receptors originate from a woman aged 40 to 50 with multiple sclerosis.

This clonotype was found many times. This chain links TRBV5-1 with TRBJ1-3; D possibly corresponds to TRBD1 (5 bases). The germline CDR1 and CDR2 sequences are SGHRS and YFSETQ. The CDR3 totals 17 residues. Trimming took off 0 bases at V and 3 bases at J, with 16 bases between the two ends. Written as DNA, the CDR3 is TGCGCCAGCAGCTTGGCGGGAGGGGCTGAAAGTGGAAACACCATATATTTT. Translated, it gives CASSLAGGAESGNTIYF.

The chain is built from TRBV5-1 and TRBJ2-7; 11 nucleotides agree with TRBD2. The CDR3 runs 13 residues. From germline, CDR1 is SGHRS and CDR2 YFSETQ. V trimming: 5 bases; J trimming: 5 bases; junction bases outside the gene matches: 3. This chain's CDR3 is CASRTSGTNEQYF. CDR3 DNA sequence: TGCGCCAGCAGGACTAGCGGGACCAACGAGCAGTACTTC.

This clonotype was picked up a small number of times. The gene calls are TRBV18 and TRBJ2-1; perhaps TRBD1 as D (8 bases). V gave up 5 bases and J gave up 5 bases, with 16 bases separating them. Germline V gene lookup returns CDR1 KGHSH and CDR2 LQKENI. The CDR3 loop spans 15 amino acids. CDR3 sequence: CASSAGQGGNNEQFF. The CDR3 nucleotides read TGTGCCAGCTCAGCTGGACAGGGAGGGAACAATGAGCAGTTCTTC.

On this clonotype itself: This could be a read error, since a much larger clone is one nucleotide away. Since the CDR3 does not end with the conserved phenylalanine or tryptophan, this likely comes from a read error. The rearrangement links TRBV3-1 to TRBJ1-5; 7 bases are a match to TRBD1. Unmatched junction bases numbered 9, after V lost 4 bases and J lost 9 bases. This CDR3 is built from 14 residues. CDR1 is LGHDT, CDR2 YNNKEL, per germline (reference sequence). This chain's CDR3 is CASSRGQTLGPQHC. For the CDR3, the DNA is TGTGCCAGCAGCCGGGGACAGACCCTCGGGCCCCAGCATTGT.